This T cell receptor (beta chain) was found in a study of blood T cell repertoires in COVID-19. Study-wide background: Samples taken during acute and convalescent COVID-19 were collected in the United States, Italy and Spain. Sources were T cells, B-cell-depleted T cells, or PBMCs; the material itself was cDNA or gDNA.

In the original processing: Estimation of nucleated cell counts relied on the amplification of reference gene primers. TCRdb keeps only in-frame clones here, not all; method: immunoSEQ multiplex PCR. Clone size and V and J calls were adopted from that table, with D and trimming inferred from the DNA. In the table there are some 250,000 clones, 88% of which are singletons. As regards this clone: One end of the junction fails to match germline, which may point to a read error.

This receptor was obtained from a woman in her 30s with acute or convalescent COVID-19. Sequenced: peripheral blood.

CDR3 sequence: CASSLGQGSSYNSPLHF. DNA of the CDR3: TGTGCTAGCAGCTTAGGACAGGGAAGCTCCTATAATTCACCCCTCCACTTT. V gene TRBV7-7 combines with J gene TRBJ1-6, with 8 positions matching TRBD1. The CDR3 totals 17 residues. Germline CDR1 SSHAT, CDR2 FNYEAQ (reference sequence).